A single sample is the source of the 24 T cell receptor beta chains below, sequenced in a study of blood T cell repertoires in COVID-19. Repertoires were generated with immunoSEQ multiplex PCR, while TCRdb's copy carries only in-frame clones and drops some. Among about 76,000 clones listed, 70% to 90% were seen once. Sequenced: peripheral blood. The receptor source for this set is a man between 60 and 70 years old with COVID-19, enrolled during active disease.

The J gene is TRBJ1-5, the V gene TRBV6-6; TRBD1 matches 7 bases. The CDR3 is 17 residues long. Germline CDR1 reads MNHNY; CDR2 reads SVGAGI (reference sequence). Trimming took 5 bases from V and 4 from J; bases not matched to a gene: 14. This CDR3 is CASSLTGSVTSNQPQHF. CDR3 nucleotides: TGTGCCAGCAGTCTGACAGGGTCCGTGACGAGTAATCAGCCCCAGCATTTT.

The rearrangement joins TRBV15 to TRBJ2-5, with 11 bases lining up with TRBD2. Germline values: CDR1 LNHNV, CDR2 YYDKDF (reference sequence). V shed 0 bases and J 2 bases; nucleotides not matched to a gene: 11. The CDR3 spans 19 residues. Written as DNA, the CDR3 is TGTGCCACCAGCAGAGATCGTTCGCCTAGCGGGGGGCGACAAGAGACCCAGTACTTC. Amino acid sequence: CATSRDRSPSGGRQETQYF.

The V and J genes are TRBV2 and TRBJ2-2; D is possibly TRBD1 (7 bases). Trimming removed 6 bases from V and 6 bases from J, with 17 bases in between. CDR1 and CDR2 from the germline V gene are SNHLY and FYNNEI. The CDR3 sequence is 15 residues long. CDR3 residues: CASSDTGEEAGELFF. The CDR3 DNA follows: TGTGCCAGCAGCGACACAGGGGAGGAAGCCGGGGAGCTGTTTTTT. The full variable domain, completed using reference TRBV2 and TRBJ2-2, is EPEVTQTPSHQVTQMGQEVILRCVPISNHLYFYWYRQILGQKVEFLVSFYNNEISEKSEIFDDQFSVERPDGSNFTLKIRSTKLEDSAMYFCASSDTGEEAGELFFGEGSRLTVL.

V and J are TRBV6-4 and TRBJ2-1; 8 bases are a match to TRBD1. This CDR3 contains 14 residues. After removal of 5 bases from V and 7 bases from J, the junction contained 7 bases not matched to a gene. Germline loops: CDR1 MRHNA, CDR2 SNTAGT. This CDR3 reads CASSRQGNLNEQFF. CDR3 nucleotides: TGTGCCAGCAGTCGACAGGGGAACTTGAATGAGCAGTTCTTC.

The rearrangement uses TRBV6-5 and TRBJ1-2; possible D gene TRBD1, 5 bases. Trimming left V 6 bases short and J 3 bases short, with 14 bases between. Looked up from germline, CDR1 is MNHEY and CDR2 is SVGAGI. This CDR3 spans 14 amino acids. The CDR3 spells CASRRAGGYYGYTF. In DNA, the CDR3 is TGTGCCAGCAGACGAGCGGGGGGGTACTATGGCTACACCTTC.

There are a few counts of this clone. The chain couples TRBV4-1 to TRBJ1-1; D might be TRBD1 (6 bases). The CDR3 extends over 16 amino acids. The ends were cut back, 6 bases at V and 3 bases at J, with 20 bases in the middle. The germline CDR1 and CDR2 sequences are MGHRA and YSYEKL. The CDR3 nucleotides read TGCGCCAGCAGAAACCCCCGGGGGGGCTTCTACACTGAAGCTTTCTTT. Translation gives CASRNPRGGFYTEAFF.

J is TRBJ2-1 and V is TRBV4-1, with TRBD2 identical over 7 bases. Trimming removed 0 bases from V and 4 bases from J; junction bases left unmatched: 6. In germline, CDR1 is MGHRA, CDR2 YSYEKL. CDR3 length: 16 amino acids. As DNA, the CDR3 is TGCGCCAGCAGCCAAGATTCAGGACTAGATTACAATGAGCAGTTCTTC. Amino acids: CASSQDSGLDYNEQFF.

The genes are TRBV6-2 or TRBV6-3 and TRBJ2-1; TRBD2 matches at 11 bases. There are 15 residues in the CDR3. In germline, CDR1 is MNHEY, CDR2 SVGEGT. Trimming took 4 bases from V and 5 from J; bases not matched to a gene: 4. The CDR3 is CASSSLAGENNEQFF. DNA for the CDR3: TGTGCCAGCAGTTCACTAGCGGGAGAGAACAATGAGCAGTTCTTC.

The chain combines TRBV10-3 with TRBJ1-2; tentatively, D is TRBD1 (5 bases). Germline CDR1 is ENHRY and CDR2 is SYGVKD. The CDR3 consists of 13 residues. Trimming shortened V by 4 bases and J by 8 bases, and 14 bases separated the two germline ends. The CDR3 region has the DNA TGTGCCATCAGTGTCGCTTTGGGGCGAGGCTACACCTTC. Its translation: CAISVALGRGYTF.

J is TRBJ2-3 and V is TRBV6-5, with 7 bases that match TRBD1. V lost 7 bases and J lost 0; bases outside the gene matches: 4. The germline V gene has CDR1 MNHEY and CDR2 SVGAGI. The CDR3 length is 14 residues. CDR3: CASNRDRSTDTQYF. The CDR3 DNA reads as TGTGCCAGCAACCGGGACAGAAGCACAGATACGCAGTATTTT.

This chain connects TRBV5-1 to TRBJ1-1; 8 bases map to TRBD1. The CDR3 is made up of 15 amino acids. Germline V gives CDR1 SGHRS, CDR2 YFSETQ. Germline trimming cut 5 bases from V and 3 bases from J; bases unmatched to any gene: 9. The CDR3 DNA follows: TGCGCCAGCAGAAATAACCAGGGGGCACACACTGAAGCTTTCTTT. It is translated as CASRNNQGAHTEAFF. The full variable domain, rest sourced from reference TRBV5-1 and TRBJ1-1, is KAGVTQTPRYLIKTRGQQVTLSCSPISGHRSVSWYQQTPGQGLQFLFEYFSETQRNKGNFPGRFSGRQFSNSRSEMNVSTLELGDSALYLCASRNNQGAHTEAFFGQGTRLTVV.

V gene TRBV19 combines with J gene TRBJ2-2, with D possibly matching TRBD2 (7 bases). Germline-derived CDR1 and CDR2 are LNHDA and SQIVND (reference sequence). The CDR3 has 15 amino acids. Trimming shortened V by 6 bases and J by 6 bases, and 17 bases separated the two germline ends. CDR3 loop: CASRPGEGRAGELFF. The CDR3 DNA is TGTGCCAGTAGGCCAGGGGAGGGGAGGGCCGGGGAGCTGTTTTTT.

The V gene is TRBV6-5, the J gene TRBJ1-5; the D gene is possibly TRBD1 (6 bases). Germline assignment: CDR1 MNHEY and CDR2 SVGAGI. The CDR3 is 13 residues long. V lost 5 bases to trimming and J lost 4 bases, with 9 bases between them. The CDR3 DNA sequence: TGTGCCAGCAGTCCGACAGGTAATCAGCCCCAGCATTTT. It codes for CASSPTGNQPQHF.

V gene TRBV18 combines with J gene TRBJ1-1; the D is unclear. V was clipped by 5 bases and J by 3 bases, with 16 bases between them. Looked up from germline, CDR1 is KGHSH and CDR2 is LQKENI. The CDR3 has 15 residues. CDR3 sequence reads: CASSSFAVRDTEAFF. The CDR3 DNA is TGTGCCAGCTCATCGTTCGCAGTGAGGGACACTGAAGCTTTCTTT.

This chain links TRBV2 with TRBJ2-3, with TRBD2 matching over 9 bases. This CDR3 is 15 amino acids long. V was clipped by 2 bases and J by 6 bases; unmatched bases: 6. Germline CDR1 is SNHLY and CDR2 is FYNNEI. The CDR3 DNA reads as TGTGCCAGCAGTGAAAGGGCGGGAGGGGACGATACGCAGTATTTT. Translating it yields CASSERAGGDDTQYF.

V usage is TRBV12-3 or TRBV12-4 and J usage is TRBJ1-2; no reliable D call. CDR3 length: 13 residues. The CDR3 is CATGRVYDYGYTF. CDR3 in DNA: TGTGCTACGGGGAGGGTTTACGACTATGGCTACACCTTC.

This rearrangement joins TRBV5-1 to TRBJ1-4; 7 bases are shared with TRBD1. The CDR3 extends over 17 amino acids. J was trimmed by 5 bases and V by 4 bases; bases with no gene match: 14. CDR1 is SGHRS and CDR2 is YFSETQ in the germline V gene. The CDR3: CASSPRPTGTVNEKLFF. In DNA form, the CDR3 reads TGCGCCAGCAGCCCGAGACCCACCGGGACAGTCAATGAAAAACTGTTTTTT.

The DNA of the CDR3 is TGTGCCAGCAGCTTAGGTGCCCAGGGGAACGAGCAGTACTTC. The encoded protein is CASSLGAQGNEQYF. J is TRBJ2-7 and V is TRBV7-2; the D gene is possibly TRBD1 (6 bases). Trimming stripped 1 base from V and 5 bases from J, with 12 bases between. Per the germline V gene, CDR1 is SGHTA and CDR2 is FQGNSA. The length of the CDR3 is 14 residues.

At least ten counts were recorded for this clone. This chain links TRBV11-2 with TRBJ2-7, with 7 bases aligning to TRBD1. The CDR3 is 18 residues long. V was clipped by 5 bases and J by 7 bases; unmatched bases: 23. Germline V lookup: CDR1 SGHAT, CDR2 FQNNGV. The CDR3 sequence is CASSPLRSRDRRRGEQYF. As DNA, the CDR3 is TGTGCCAGCAGCCCCCTCAGGTCCCGGGACAGACGTAGGGGGGAGCAGTACTTC.

This clone was recorded only once. The rearrangement links TRBV27 to TRBJ2-7, with 12 bases matching TRBD2. Germline V gene data show CDR1 as MNHEY and CDR2 as SMNVEV (reference sequence). Losses at the gene ends were 2 bases for V and 6 bases for J; bases not matched to a gene: 11. The CDR3 is 17 amino acids. CDR3 residues: CASSLRLAGGPPAEQYF. CDR3 nucleotide sequence: TGTGCCAGCAGTTTACGTCTAGCGGGAGGGCCCCCGGCCGAGCAGTACTTC.

This clone was seen just once. The chain's CDR3 is CSVEGQGYGYTF. In DNA, the CDR3 is TGCAGCGTTGAGGGACAGGGGTATGGCTACACCTTC. V gene TRBV29-1 combines with J gene TRBJ1-2, with 10 bases lining up with TRBD1. There are 12 residues in the CDR3. In germline, CDR1 is SQVTM, CDR2 ANQGSEA. V trimming: 3 bases; J trimming: 5 bases; junction bases outside the gene matches: 0.

This chain joins TRBV5-4 and TRBJ2-7; TRBD2 matches 11 bases. CDR3 length: 14 amino acids. Germline CDR1 and CDR2: SGHNT and YYREEE (reference sequence). J gave up 4 bases and V 5 bases, and 5 bases lay outside the gene matches. CDR3: CASRLTSGTYEQYF. In nucleotides, the CDR3 is TGTGCCAGCAGATTGACTAGCGGGACATACGAGCAGTACTTC. Based on the CDR3 plus reference TRBV5-4 and TRBJ2-7, the full variable domain is ETGVTQSPTHLIKTRGQQVTLRCSSQSGHNTVSWYQQALGQGPQFIFQYYREEENGRGNFPPRFSGLQFPNYSSELNVNALELDDSALYLCASRLTSGTYEQYFGPGTRLTVT.

The chain couples TRBV3-1 (or the pseudogene TRBV3-2) to TRBJ1-1; the D is unclear. Germline CDR1 reads LGHDT; CDR2 reads YNNKEL (reference sequence). V was clipped by 10 bases and J by 5 bases, with 17 bases between them. This CDR3 has 13 residues. This CDR3 is CATASAGVTEAFF. Written as DNA, the CDR3 is TGTGCCACCGCGTCAGCGGGTGTAACTGAAGCTTTCTTT.

V usage is TRBV5-1 and J usage is TRBJ1-4; a weak D match, TRBD1 (5 bases). The CDR3 sequence is 15 residues long. Trimming took off 4 bases at V and 7 bases at J, with 17 bases between the two ends. The germline V gene encodes CDR1 SGHRS and CDR2 YFSETQ. CDR3 in DNA: TGCGCCAGCAGCCCGGATCGGGGGTTCGGTGAAAAACTGTTTTTT. As protein: CASSPDRGFGEKLFF.